These 28 T cell receptor beta chains share one sample of origin, sequenced in a study of regulatory T cells in long-lasting Graves disease. iRepertoire HTBI primers and Arm-PCR of CDR3 regions built TCR beta libraries. A single record per CDR3 protein comes from TCRdb applying MiXCR to the multiplex PCR reads. The sample comprises more than 350,000 distinct CDR3 sequences, more than 12% of which are singletons, and over 15% rests with the top ten. As to time point: newly diagnosed GD, antithyroid drugs for less than 3 months. The TCR library was made from RNA that had been extracted from PBMCs in TRIzol. This sample was also put to use in a study of T cells in Graves' hyperthyroidism and ophthalmopathy.

The sequences come from peripheral blood mononuclear cells (PBMCs), collected at new diagnosis, from a patient treated with antithyroid drugs. The receptors were gathered from a woman aged 25 to 45 with Graves disease.

This clonotype appeared many times. V gene TRBV7-8 combines with J gene TRBJ2-7; the match to TRBD2 covers 8 bases. The CDR3 runs to 13 residues. V shed 5 bases and J 6 bases; nucleotides not matched to a gene: 6. The germline V gene encodes CDR1 SGHVS and CDR2 FQNEAQ. The CDR3 DNA reads as TGTGCCAGCAGCCTCGGGACTAGGCGCGAGCAGTACTTC. Translated: CASSLGTRREQYF. The whole variable domain, remainder taken from reference TRBV7-8 and TRBJ2-7, is GAGVSQSPRYKVAKRGQDVALRCDPISGHVSLFWYQQALGQGPEFLTYFQNEAQLDKSGLPSDRFFAERPEGSVSTLKIQRTQQEDSAVYLCASSLGTRREQYFGPGTRLTVT.

This clonotype appeared a few times. The gene calls are TRBV20-1 and TRBJ2-7; 8 nucleotides line up with TRBD2. CDR3 size: 13 residues. Losses at the gene ends were 6 bases for V and 3 bases for J; bases not matched to a gene: 7. CDR1 is DFQATT, CDR2 SNEGSKA, per germline (reference sequence). DNA of the CDR3: TGCAGTGCCCCCGGGAGGGCCGGCTACGAGCAGTACTTC. It translates to CSAPGRAGYEQYF.

This clonotype was seen more than once but under ten times. It may be a read error: a sequence one base away is much more abundant. This chain uses TRBV5-1 with TRBJ2-7, with D perhaps assigned TRBD1 or TRBD2 (5 bases each). CDR1 SGHRS and CDR2 YFSETQ come from the germline V gene. The CDR3 length is 16 residues. This CDR3 reads CAGSSPDRDLRYEQYF. Here the CDR3 DNA reads TGCGCCGGCAGCTCACCCGACCGGGACCTCCGCTACGAGCAGTACTTC.

This clonotype showed up many times. This chain uses TRBV5-1 with TRBJ1-1; 7 bases align to TRBD1. The CDR3 length is 20 residues. V was pared by 2 bases and J by 5 bases, with 24 bases of the junction left unmatched. From germline, CDR1 is SGHRS and CDR2 YFSETQ. CDR3 residues: CASSLPPGQASTFTSTEAFF. For the CDR3, the DNA is TGCGCCAGCAGCTTACCCCCAGGACAGGCCTCAACCTTCACCTCAACTGAAGCTTTCTTT.

This clonotype was detected ten times or more. The chain has TRBV11-2 and TRBJ1-1; D not certain. The V gene lost 0 bases and the J gene lost 11 bases, with 10 bases spanning the gap. There are 12 residues in the CDR3. Germline lookup yields CDR1 SGHAT and CDR2 FQNNGV. CDR3 region: CASSLDVTRAFF. As DNA, the CDR3 is TGTGCCAGCAGCTTAGATGTGACTAGGGCTTTCTTT.

There are many counts of this clonotype. The chain joins TRBV7-9 to TRBJ2-2, with D hard to call. The CDR3 extends over 13 amino acids. The V end was cut by 6 bases, the J end by 1 base, with 6 bases between. The germline V gene encodes CDR1 SEHNR and CDR2 FQNEAQ (reference sequence). CDR3 sequence reads: CASSSRNTGELFF. The DNA of the CDR3 is TGTGCCAGCAGTTCAAGGAACACCGGGGAGCTGTTTTTT.

The V gene is TRBV9, the J gene TRBJ2-7, with 9 bases lining up with TRBD1. Unmatched junction bases numbered 6, after V lost 0 bases and J lost 2 bases. The germline CDR1 and CDR2 sequences are SGDLS and YYNGEE. The CDR3 consists of 16 residues. The CDR3, as DNA: TGTGCCAGCAGCGTAGCTGGGACAGGGCTAGCCTACGAGCAGTACTTC. Translating it yields CASSVAGTGLAYEQYF.

This clonotype came up many times. The chain has TRBV12-3 or TRBV12-4 and TRBJ1-3; TRBD1 agrees at 8 bases. The CDR3 length is 14 residues. J was trimmed by 3 bases and V by 4 bases; bases with no gene match: 2. CDR3 residues: CASSSTGDGNTIYF. CDR3 bases: TGTGCCAGCAGTTCGACAGGGGATGGAAACACCATATATTTT.

The chain uses TRBV3-1 and TRBJ2-4, with 7 positions matching TRBD1. The DNA end is a closer match to TRBJ1-2, so the J assignment may be wrong. Germline CDR1 and CDR2: LGHDT and YNNKEL (reference sequence). The CDR3 is 14 residues long. In DNA, the CDR3 is TGTGCCAGCAGCCATAGAGACAGGGCCTATGGCTACACCTTC. It is translated as CASSHRDRAYGYTF.

A few counts support this clonotype. V gene TRBV9 combines with J gene TRBJ1-1; TRBD1 is a possible D gene (5 bases). CDR1 and CDR2 (germline): SGDLS, YYNGEE. This CDR3 region has 17 residues. Trimming removed 1 base at V and 5 bases at J, with 21 bases between. Here the CDR3 reads CASSVNLGGGKETEAFF. In nucleotides, the CDR3 is TGTGCCAGCAGCGTAAATTTGGGGGGGGGGAAGGAAACTGAAGCTTTCTTT.

This clonotype was counted between two and nine times. The chain is built from TRBV28 and TRBJ2-2, with 9 bases lining up with TRBD2. The V and J ends lost 7 bases and 5 bases, in that order; junction bases with no gene match: 8. The CDR3 extends over 15 amino acids. Per the germline V gene, CDR1 is MDHEN and CDR2 is SYDVKM. CDR3 sequence: CASTLLAGDTGELFF. The CDR3 bases are TGTGCCAGCACACTTTTAGCGGGAGATACCGGGGAGCTGTTTTTT. The entire variable domain, with the rest obtained from reference TRBV28 and TRBJ2-2, is as follows: DVKVTQSSRYLVKRTGEKVFLECVQDMDHENMFWYRQDPGLGLRLIYFSYDVKMKEKGDIPEGYSVSREKKERFSLILESASTNQTSMYLCASTLLAGDTGELFFGEGSRLTVL.

This clonotype was seen repeatedly, ten times or more. This chain links TRBV5-1 with TRBJ1-1; possible D gene TRBD1, 5 bases. The germline CDR1 and CDR2 sequences are SGHRS and YFSETQ. The CDR3 totals 15 residues. V was shortened by 2 bases and J by 2 bases, with 13 bases between the two germline ends. The CDR3 region has the DNA TGCGCCAGCAGCTTTGGCACAGGATACAACACTGAAGCTTTCTTT. Translated, it gives CASSFGTGYNTEAFF.

The chain links TRBV6-2 or TRBV6-3 to TRBJ2-5, with D perhaps given as TRBD1 or TRBD2 (5 bases each). Per the germline V gene, CDR1 is MNHEY and CDR2 is SVGEGT. V lost 0 bases, J lost 2 bases, and 16 bases lay in between. The CDR3 length is 17 residues. This chain's CDR3 is CASSYSRGPSPQETQYF. In DNA, the CDR3 is TGTGCCAGCAGTTACTCTCGGGGCCCTAGCCCTCAAGAGACCCAGTACTTC.

This clonotype was seen a handful of times. J is TRBJ2-5 and V is TRBV5-1; no clear D. The germline V gene has CDR1 SGHRS and CDR2 YFSETQ. The CDR3 loop spans 13 amino acids. V shed 3 bases and J shed 5 bases, with 11 bases lying between them. The CDR3 DNA reads as TGCGCCAGCAGCTCCTACCCTGGGGAGACCCAGTACTTC. This sequence encodes CASSSYPGETQYF.

The chain combines TRBV5-1 with TRBJ2-7; either TRBD1 or TRBD2 may supply D (5 bases each). Germline CDR1 SGHRS, CDR2 YFSETQ. CDR3 size: 14 residues. With 2 bases removed from V and 9 bases from J, the gap between germline ends came to 18 bases. CDR3: CASSFGTAFGGQYF. In nucleotides, the CDR3 is TGCGCCAGCAGCTTCGGGACCGCCTTCGGCGGGCAGTACTTC.

Ten or more counts support this clonotype. The chain joins TRBV28 to TRBJ2-7, with 8 bases lining up with TRBD1. This CDR3 is built from 14 residues. Germline V lookup: CDR1 MDHEN, CDR2 SYDVKM. V lost 3 bases to trimming and J lost 2 bases; unmatched junction nucleotides: 3. Written as DNA, the CDR3 is TGTGCCAGCAGTTTGAGACAGGGGACCTACGAGCAGTACTTC. This translates into CASSLRQGTYEQYF.

The chain uses TRBV11-3 and TRBJ2-5; possible D gene TRBD2, 5 bases. This CDR3 region has 14 residues. Germline values: CDR1 SGHNT, CDR2 YENEEA. V dropped 4 bases and J dropped 2 bases, with 11 bases sitting between them. In DNA, the CDR3 is TGTGCCAGCAGCTCCCGGACTGATCAAGAGACCCAGTACTTC. Amino acid sequence: CASSSRTDQETQYF.

This clonotype came up once. The rearrangement uses TRBV5-1 and TRBJ2-3; D is unclear. Germline CDR1 reads SGHRS; CDR2 reads YFSETQ. V was trimmed by 0 bases and J by 2 bases, leaving 19 bases between them. The CDR3 is 18 amino acids. This chain's CDR3 is CASSLEGPTPGSTDTQYF. CDR3 in DNA: TGCGCCAGCAGCTTGGAAGGGCCCACCCCGGGCTCCACAGATACGCAGTATTTT.

The rearrangement uses TRBV6-2 or TRBV6-3 and TRBJ2-1; TRBD2 matches 12 bases. V trimming: 7 bases; J trimming: 3 bases; junction bases outside the gene matches: 10. The germline V gene has CDR1 MNHEY and CDR2 SVGEGT. The CDR3 runs to 17 residues. As DNA, the CDR3 is TGTGCCAGCACTAGCGGGAGGGCCCAGTTTCGCTACAATGAGCAGTTCTTC. It translates to CASTSGRAQFRYNEQFF.

This clonotype was found many times. V usage is TRBV7-9 and J usage is TRBJ1-5; D gene ambiguous. V was cut by 5 bases and J by 0 bases, with 8 bases left in between. The CDR3 runs 14 residues. CDR1 is SEHNR, CDR2 FQNEAQ, per germline (reference sequence). Written as DNA, the CDR3 is TGTGCCAGCAGCCCCGATGGTAGCAATCAGCCCCAGCATTTT. Protein sequence: CASSPDGSNQPQHF.

Concerning this clonotype itself: This may be a read error: a much more frequent sequence differs by one nucleotide. The V gene is TRBV12-5, the J gene TRBJ2-7; D assignment may be TRBD1 or TRBD2 (5 bases each). CDR1 LGHNT and CDR2 FRNRAP come from the germline V gene. V lost 4 bases and J 5 bases, leaving 12 bases between the germline ends. This CDR3 comprises 13 residues. CDR3 coding DNA: TGTGCTAGTGGTTCTACGGGACGTCACGAGCAGTACTTC. Its protein is CASGSTGRHEQYF.

This clonotype was recorded many times. The V and J genes are TRBV12-3 or TRBV12-4 and TRBJ2-3, with D perhaps matching TRBD2 (5 bases). The CDR3 contains 15 residues. Trimming shortened V by 4 bases and J by 0 bases, and 11 bases separated the two germline ends. CDR3 nucleotides: TGTGCCAGCAGTTCCCGCAGCGGTAGCACAGATACGCAGTATTTT. It specifies CASSSRSGSTDTQYF.

This clonotype showed up just a few times. The V and J genes are TRBV30 and TRBJ1-5; 7 bases line up with TRBD1. V lost 3 bases, J lost 2 bases, and 4 bases stayed unmatched. In germline, CDR1 is GTSNPN, CDR2 SVGIG (reference sequence). CDR3 length equals 14 residues. The CDR3 is CAWSLGTGNQPQHF. The CDR3 DNA is TGTGCCTGGAGCCTCGGGACAGGCAATCAGCCCCAGCATTTT.

The gene calls are TRBV28 and TRBJ2-1, with 9 bases lining up with TRBD1. Unmatched junction bases numbered 16, after V lost 7 bases and J lost 9 bases. The CDR3 extends over 16 amino acids. The germline gives CDR1 MDHEN, CDR2 SYDVKM. Written as DNA, the CDR3 is TGTGCCAGCAAGATTTTGGGGACAGGGAGGTCAGGTGAGCAGTTCTTC. Amino acids: CASKILGTGRSGEQFF. The whole variable domain, remainder taken from reference TRBV28 and TRBJ2-1, is DVKVTQSSRYLVKRTGEKVFLECVQDMDHENMFWYRQDPGLGLRLIYFSYDVKMKEKGDIPEGYSVSREKKERFSLILESASTNQTSMYLCASKILGTGRSGEQFFGPGTRLTVL.

This clonotype was counted ten times or more. V is TRBV29-1 and J is TRBJ2-1; tentative D call: TRBD2 (6 bases). Trimming took off 4 bases at V and 4 bases at J, with 14 bases between the two ends. Per germline, CDR1 SQVTM and CDR2 ANQGSEA. CDR3 length equals 14 residues. The CDR3 here is CSVGTPGVYNEQFF. CDR3 DNA: TGCAGCGTTGGTACCCCGGGGGTTTACAATGAGCAGTTCTTC.

This clonotype has a count of ten or more. The chain links TRBV29-1 to TRBJ2-3; TRBD2 matches 13 bases. The length of the CDR3 is 15 residues. V lost 7 bases and J lost 2; bases outside the gene matches: 6. Germline CDR1 and CDR2: SQVTM and ANQGSEA. The CDR3 DNA is TGCAGCGCCCCCGGGACTAGCGGGACCACAGATACGCAGTATTTT. Translating it yields CSAPGTSGTTDTQYF.

This clonotype was seen repeatedly, ten times or more. This chain joins TRBV5-6 and TRBJ2-1, with 8 bases matching TRBD2. V gave up 5 bases and J gave up 6 bases; unmatched junction bases: 13. The CDR3 spans 16 residues. Germline V gene data show CDR1 as SGHDT and CDR2 as YYEEEE. The DNA of the CDR3 is TGTGCCAGCAGTTTAGCGGGACTTCCCCGGGGCAATGAGCAGTTCTTC. The encoded protein is CASSLAGLPRGNEQFF.

There are many counts of this clonotype. The chain joins TRBV27 to TRBJ1-1; no clear D gene. Trimming took off 0 bases at V and 1 base at J, with 12 bases between the two ends. Looked up from germline, CDR1 is MNHEY and CDR2 is SMNVEV (reference sequence). The CDR3 is made up of 16 amino acids. The CDR3 here is CASSLSWLASNTEAFF. CDR3 DNA sequence: TGTGCCAGCAGTTTATCGTGGCTGGCTTCGAACACTGAAGCTTTCTTT.